A selection of T cell receptor beta chains follows, all from one sample in a study of PD-1 blockade in classical Hodgkin lymphoma. Data came from immunoSEQ multiplex PCR; TCRdb stores just in-frame clones and leaves some out. The table has approximately 22,000 clones, under 85% seen once. The input for sequencing was peripheral blood mononuclear cells (PBMCs), taken before the fourth cycle of nivolumab. These receptors were obtained from a human donor with classical Hodgkin lymphoma. CDR3s include the opening cysteine and the closing phenylalanine or tryptophan. The D gene is left open where the match is weak. Size values are once, few and many counts, or a class for expanded clones, and some rows have none.

clone_size,d_call,j_call,v_call,cdr3_aa,cdr3_nt
NA,NA,TRBJ1-1,TRBV5-6,CASSLSSGLNTEAFF,TGTGCCAGCAGCTTGTCCTCGGGCTTGAACACTGAAGCTTTCTTT
NA,NA,TRBJ1-4,TRBV28,CASSLMVGDAEKLFF,TGTGCCAGCAGTTTAATGGTCGGGGACGCTGAAAAACTGTTTTTT
NA,NA,TRBJ1-3,TRBV21-1,CASSDRDRETSSGNTIYF,TGTGCCAGCAGCGATAGGGACAGGGAGACTTCCTCTGGAAACACCATATATTTT
NA,NA,TRBJ1-3,TRBV7-9,CASSRPGRKGATIYF,TGTGCCAGCAGCAGGCCGGGGAGAAAAGGGGCCACCATATATTTT
NA,NA,TRBJ2-7,TRBV5-1,CASSSSYEQYF,TGCGCCAGCAGCAGCTCCTACGAGCAGTACTTC
NA,NA,TRBJ2-7,TRBV10-3,CAGAEGLSYEQYF,TGTGCCGGAGCCGAAGGATTGTCCTACGAGCAGTACTTC
NA,TRBD1,TRBJ1-6,TRBV14,CASSHPTGGLNSPLHF,TGTGCCAGCAGCCACCCAACAGGGGGCTTAAATTCACCCCTCCACTTT
few,TRBD1,TRBJ1-1,TRBV15,CATHRGTGLMNTEAFF,TGTGCCACGCACCGGGGGACAGGGCTTATGAACACTGAAGCTTTCTTT
NA,NA,TRBJ1-6,TRBV18,CASSLQGYNSPLHF,TGTGCCAGCTCGCTACAGGGCTATAATTCACCCCTCCACTTT
once,NA,TRBJ2-5,TRBV27,CASSLRGRQETQYF,TGTGCCAGCAGTCTGCGGGGGCGGCAAGAGACCCAGTACTTC
NA,NA,TRBJ1-1,TRBV10-3,CATLVSRDTEAFF,TGTGCCACCCTAGTCTCAAGGGACACTGAAGCTTTCTTT
NA,NA,TRBJ1-1,TRBV6-5,CASSYGQPSTEAFF,TGTGCCAGCAGTTACGGGCAGCCGTCCACTGAAGCTTTCTTT
NA,TRBD1,TRBJ2-7,TRBV27,CASSFSGTGRFEQYF,TGTGCCAGCAGTTTCTCGGGGACAGGGAGGTTCGAGCAGTACTTC
few,NA,TRBJ1-4,TRBV10-3,CAISGSSTNEKLFF,TGTGCCATCAGTGGATCCTCAACTAATGAAAAACTGTTTTTT
NA,TRBD2,TRBJ2-7,TRBV5-4,CASSLTSGSSYEQYF,TGTGCCAGCAGCTTGACTAGCGGGAGTTCCTACGAGCAGTACTTC
NA,NA,TRBJ2-7,TRBV6-6,CASSYGQSTYEQYF,TGTGCCAGCAGTTACGGACAGAGCACCTACGAGCAGTACTTC
NA,NA,TRBJ2-1,TRBV18,CASALRTGKDEQFF,TGTGCCAGCGCACTAAGGACGGGTAAGGATGAGCAGTTCTTC
NA,NA,TRBJ2-4,TRBV5-1,CASRQEVQGGNIQYF,TGCGCCAGCCGCCAGGAGGTACAGGGTGGGAACATTCAGTACTTC
NA,NA,TRBJ1-2,TRBV7-9,CASSLVGGYGYTF,TGTGCCAGCAGCTTAGTGGGGGGCTATGGCTACACCTTC
few,NA,TRBJ2-2,TRBV7-9,CASSLRGNTGELFF,TGTGCCAGCAGCTTACGGGGGAACACCGGGGAGCTGTTTTTT
NA,TRBD2,TRBJ2-2,TRBV5-4,CASSLEAGGLHGELFF,TGTGCCAGCAGCTTGGAGGCGGGAGGGCTTCACGGGGAGCTGTTTTTT
NA,NA,TRBJ2-5,TRBV29-1,CSVYGRVSQETQYF,TGCAGCGTTTATGGTCGGGTAAGCCAAGAGACCCAGTACTTC
NA,NA,TRBJ1-1,TRBV7-9,CASSTGVGNTEAFF,TGTGCCAGCAGCACCGGCGTGGGGAACACTGAAGCTTTCTTT
NA,NA,TRBJ2-1,TRBV4-3,CASSQDQADYNEQFF,TGCGCCAGCAGCCAAGATCAGGCAGATTACAATGAGCAGTTCTTC
NA,NA,TRBJ2-3,TRBV18,CASSPLSSTDTQYF,TGTGCCAGCTCACCACTATCTAGCACAGATACGCAGTATTTT
NA,NA,TRBJ2-6,TRBV7-6,CASSLWAQMASGANVLTF,TGTGCCAGCAGCTTATGGGCCCAGATGGCCTCTGGGGCCAACGTCCTGACTTTC
once,TRBD2,TRBJ2-1,TRBV7-9,CASSLEAGPYNEQFF,TGTGCCAGCAGCTTAGAAGCGGGACCTTACAATGAGCAGTTCTTC
NA,NA,TRBJ2-7,TRBV2,CASSPWLYEQYF,TGTGCCAGCAGTCCTTGGCTCTACGAGCAGTACTTC
NA,TRBD2,TRBJ2-3,TRBV5-6,CASRTSLLYTDTQYF,TGTGCCAGCAGGACTAGCCTTCTTTACACAGATACGCAGTATTTT
NA,NA,TRBJ2-5,TRBV9,CASSEVAQGYGTQYF,TGTGCCAGCAGCGAAGTGGCCCAGGGTTACGGGACCCAGTACTTC
NA,NA,TRBJ1-3,TRBV5-1,CASSPTGRAVSGNTIYF,TGCGCCAGCAGCCCGACCGGGAGGGCGGTCTCTGGAAACACCATATATTTT
NA,TRBD1,TRBJ1-3,TRBV7-2,CASSFGAGGGSGNTIYF,TGTGCCAGCAGCTTTGGTGCAGGGGGAGGCTCTGGAAACACCATATATTTT
NA,NA,TRBJ1-4,TRBV2,CASSEGRILNEKLFF,TGTGCCAGCAGTGAGGGACGGATATTAAATGAAAAACTGTTTTTT
NA,NA,TRBJ2-1,TRBV2,CASRFQGPNEQFF,TGTGCCAGCAGGTTCCAGGGGCCGAATGAGCAGTTCTTC
NA,TRBD1,TRBJ1-1,TRBV28,CASFSLSLRGPGSEAFF,TGTGCCAGCTTTAGTTTATCGTTGAGGGGGCCAGGGTCAGAAGCTTTCTTT
NA,TRBD1,TRBJ2-1,TRBV5-1,CASSWGDRGQGNEQFF,TGCGCCAGCAGCTGGGGAGACAGGGGGCAGGGCAATGAGCAGTTCTTC
NA,NA,TRBJ1-1,TRBV7-2,CASSLGGVGGSEAFF,TGTGCCAGCAGCTTAGGAGGCGTTGGTGGTTCTGAAGCTTTCTTT
NA,NA,TRBJ2-1,TRBV25-1,CASSGDGPVYNEQFF,TGTGCCAGCAGTGGTGACGGGCCCGTCTACAATGAGCAGTTCTTC
NA,NA,TRBJ2-1,TRBV4-3,CASSQDFPLSSTNNEQFF,TGCGCCAGCAGCCAAGATTTTCCTCTTTCCTCCACCAACAATGAGCAGTTCTTC
few,NA,TRBJ2-5,TRBV2,CASSSGGETQYF,TGTGCCAGCAGTTCAGGAGGGGAGACCCAGTACTTC
NA,NA,TRBJ1-1,TRBV5-1,CASSLALGSTEAFF,TGCGCCAGCAGCTTGGCCTTAGGTTCCACTGAAGCTTTCTTT
NA,TRBD1,TRBJ2-7,TRBV7-9,CASVGQGSYEQYF,TGTGCCAGCGTCGGACAGGGGAGCTACGAGCAGTACTTC
medium-sized,TRBD2,TRBJ2-1,TRBV5-6,CASSLAGGAENEQFF,TGTGCCAGCAGCTTGGCCGGGGGGGCCGAGAATGAGCAGTTCTTC
NA,NA,TRBJ2-3,TRBV19,CASSIRLGPRTSKNF,TGTGCCAGTAGTATAAGGTTAGGCCCACGAACCTCGAAGAATTTT
NA,TRBD1,TRBJ2-3,TRBV28,CASSSQGSKDTQYF,TGTGCCAGCAGTTCACAGGGGTCAAAAGATACGCAGTATTTT
once,TRBD1,TRBJ2-1,TRBV19,CASSPTPGQGGDEQFF,TGTGCCAGTAGTCCAACCCCGGGACAGGGTGGAGATGAGCAGTTCTTC
NA,NA,TRBJ2-7,TRBV11-2,CASSRTPTDEQYF,TGTGCCAGCAGCAGGACACCGACGGACGAGCAGTACTTC
NA,NA,TRBJ2-3,TRBV7-9,CASSYVRADTQYF,TGTGCCAGCAGCTACGTAAGGGCAGATACGCAGTATTTT
few,NA,TRBJ1-1,TRBV7-8,CASSLAARGYNTEAFF,TGTGCCAGCAGCTTAGCCGCCAGGGGATATAACACTGAAGCTTTCTTT
NA,NA,TRBJ2-1,TRBV7-3,CASSSNVGEQFF,TGTGCCAGCAGCTCAAATGTTGGTGAGCAGTTCTTC
NA,TRBD1,TRBJ1-2,TRBV2,CASRDRTTNYGYTF,TGTGCCAGCAGGGACAGGACAACCAACTATGGCTACACCTTC
NA,TRBD2,TRBJ2-5,TRBV15,CATSSWTSGPETQYF,TGTGCCACCAGCAGTTGGACTAGTGGGCCGGAGACCCAGTACTTC
NA,TRBD2,TRBJ2-7,TRBV6-5,CAIRGTSEAGQYF,TGTGCCATCAGAGGGACTAGCGAGGCTGGGCAGTACTTC
NA,NA,TRBJ1-3,TRBV21-1,CASSTPTGTGGNTIYF,TGTGCCAGCAGCACCCCAACCGGGACAGGGGGAAACACCATATATTTT
NA,TRBD1,TRBJ1-5,TRBV4-3,CASSQNRGQGQPQHF,TGCGCCAGCAGCCAAAACAGGGGGCAGGGGCAGCCCCAGCATTTT
NA,TRBD1,TRBJ1-1,TRBV10-3,CAIRQGSGTEAFF,TGTGCCATCCGACAGGGGAGTGGCACTGAAGCTTTCTTT
NA,NA,TRBJ2-1,TRBV10-3,CAISDRGLEKQFF,TGTGCCATCAGTGACCGGGGGTTGGAGAAGCAGTTCTTC